This T cell receptor (beta chain) was documented in a study of CD8 T cells in Susac syndrome. Random hexamers were used to reverse transcribe roughly 0.45 to 1 ug of RNA. The amplification used immunoSEQ multiplex PCR on TCR beta CDR3; it spanned 54 Vbeta and 13 Jbeta. In TCRdb, the immunoSEQ multiplex PCR reads were re-called with MiXCR into one record per CDR3 protein. The table shows tens of thousands of distinct CDR3 sequences, with about 92% occurring only once. The CDR3 length is 14 residues. Germline V gene sequence: CDR1 MNHEY, CDR2 SVGAGI. The trim removed 8 bases at V and 4 bases at J, leaving 8 bases unmatched. As judged by recently defined diagnostic criteria, patients with Susac syndrome had definite or probable disease. TEMRA cells were enriched by FACS, while CD8+ and CD4+ T cells were obtained through a negative isolation that was performed magnetically.

The source is a human donor with Susac syndrome. Sequences were obtained from CD4+ T cells from PBMCs. The chain combines TRBV6-5 with TRBJ1-3; the match to TRBD1 covers 7 bases. CDR3 sequence (DNA): TGTGCCAGCTACAGGGGCAAAAAAGGAAACACCATATATTTT. It codes for CASYRGKKGNTIYF.